The rows below give T cell receptor beta chains drawn from one sample of a study of blood T cell repertoires in COVID-19. Data came from immunoSEQ multiplex PCR; TCRdb stores just in-frame clones and leaves some out. Seen here are 70,000 to 95,000 clones, about four fifths observed once, and the top ten hold approximately 12%. The sequenced material came from peripheral blood. All receptors come from a woman in her thirties or forties with active or convalescent COVID-19. Each CDR3 is given with its conserved first and last residue. A D gene is named only where the DNA matches it firmly. Clone size is given for some rows only: seen once, a few or many times, or a class if the clone is expanded.

v_call	d_call	clone_size	j_call	cdr3_aa	cdr3_nt
TRBV18	TRBD1	few	TRBJ1-3	CASSPAGTGTIYF	TGTGCCAGCTCACCAGCGGGGACAGGGACCATATATTTT
TRBV24-1	TRBD1	.	TRBJ2-2	CATSDRDRGWTGELFF	TGTGCCACCAGTGATAGGGACAGGGGTTGGACCGGGGAGCTGTTTTTT
TRBV2	.	.	TRBJ1-2	CASIGGDYGYTF	TGTGCCAGCATCGGGGGGGACTATGGCTACACCTTC
TRBV6-5	TRBD2	.	TRBJ2-1	CATRTSGSRGFF	TGTGCCACTCGGACTAGCGGGAGTCGGGGGTTCTTC
TRBV10-3	.	.	TRBJ2-7	CAISGLVGDEQYF	TGTGCCATCAGCGGACTCGTCGGGGACGAGCAGTACTTC
TRBV11-2	TRBD1	.	TRBJ2-1	CASSLGGTGGHNEQFF	TGTGCCAGCAGCTTAGGGGGGACAGGGGGTCACAATGAGCAGTTCTTC
TRBV7-8	.	.	TRBJ1-2	CASSSSGNWYGYTF	TGTGCCAGCAGCTCGTCGGGAAATTGGTATGGCTACACCTTC
TRBV6-2/TRBV6-3	TRBD2	.	TRBJ2-7	CASSYSMARKRLAGAREQYF	TGTGCCAGCAGTTACTCGATGGCTCGGAAAAGACTAGCGGGAGCTCGAGAGCAGTACTTC
TRBV12-3/TRBV12-4	.	.	TRBJ2-3	CASTTGGTDTQYF	TGTGCCAGCACCACTGGAGGAACAGATACGCAGTATTTT
TRBV27	.	.	TRBJ1-2	CASSLVGANGYTF	TGTGCCAGCAGTTTAGTAGGGGCTAATGGCTACACCTTC
TRBV19	TRBD2	.	TRBJ2-1	CASSTLAGVADNEQFF	TGTGCCAGTAGCACACTAGCGGGGGTCGCCGACAATGAGCAGTTCTTC
TRBV11-2	.	.	TRBJ2-2	CASSLGHAGELFF	TGTGCCAGCAGCTTAGGACACGCCGGGGAGCTGTTTTTT
TRBV18	TRBD2	.	TRBJ2-7	CASSPRLAPSSYEQYF	TGTGCCAGCTCACCGAGACTAGCCCCCAGCTCCTACGAGCAGTACTTC
TRBV19	TRBD1	.	TRBJ1-2	CASSLQGNGYTF	TGTGCCAGTAGTCTACAGGGGAATGGCTACACCTTC
TRBV5-4	.	.	TRBJ2-7	CASSLGTGAYEQYF	TGTGCCAGCAGCTTGGGGACGGGGGCCTACGAGCAGTACTTC
TRBV3-1/TRBV3-2	TRBD2	.	TRBJ2-1	CASSQDLAGENEQFF	TGTGCCAGCAGCCAAGATTTAGCGGGGGAGAATGAGCAGTTCTTC
TRBV5-1	TRBD1	.	TRBJ2-6	CASSLQTGVRTSGANVLTF	TGCGCCAGCAGCTTGCAAACAGGGGTGAGGACTTCTGGGGCCAACGTCCTGACTTTC
TRBV6-5	.	.	TRBJ1-2	CASSWGQRYGYTF	TGTGCCAGCAGTTGGGGTCAGCGGTATGGCTACACCTTC
TRBV6-6	.	.	TRBJ1-2	CASSSRQAPDGGYTF	TGTGCCAGCAGTTCGAGACAGGCCCCGGACGGAGGCTACACCTTC
TRBV6-4	TRBD1	.	TRBJ2-6	CASSAPRDRGYGANVLTF	TGTGCCAGCAGTGCCCCCCGGGACAGGGGATACGGGGCCAACGTCCTGACTTTC
TRBV28	.	.	TRBJ1-1	CASSTRRLGPPEAFF	TGTGCCAGCAGTACCCGACGACTTGGTCCTCCTGAAGCTTTCTTT
TRBV7-8	.	.	TRBJ2-5	CASSLGAPQETQYF	TGTGCCAGCAGCTTAGGAGCCCCCCAAGAGACCCAGTACTTC
TRBV5-1	.	.	TRBJ2-7	CASSSHRERIAYEQYF	TGCGCCAGCAGCTCCCACCGGGAGCGGATCGCCTACGAGCAGTACTTC
TRBV7-2	TRBD2	.	TRBJ2-1	CASSFSGINEQFF	TGTGCCAGCAGCTTTAGCGGGATCAATGAGCAGTTCTTC
TRBV28	.	.	TRBJ1-1	CASSLGRGYMNTEAFF	TGTGCCAGCAGTTTGGGCAGGGGTTACATGAACACTGAAGCTTTCTTT
TRBV6-4	TRBD2	.	TRBJ2-1	CASSVLAGGPDEQFF	TGTGCCAGCAGCGTCCTAGCGGGGGGGCCGGATGAGCAGTTCTTC
TRBV7-8	.	.	TRBJ2-7	CASSGRTAPSHEQYF	TGTGCCAGCAGCGGAAGGACAGCCCCATCCCATGAGCAGTACTTC
TRBV6-5	TRBD1	.	TRBJ1-2	CASRLTGGDNYGYTF	TGTGCCAGCAGACTAACAGGGGGTGATAACTATGGCTACACCTTC
TRBV13	TRBD1	.	TRBJ1-2	CASSLGDRGGYGYTF	TGTGCCAGCAGCTTAGGGGACAGGGGAGGCTATGGCTACACCTTC
TRBV7-2	.	.	TRBJ2-7	CASSLGYRTDSYEQYF	TGTGCCAGCAGCTTAGGTTATCGGACAGACTCCTACGAGCAGTACTTC
TRBV25-1	.	.	TRBJ2-3	CASRDAGDTQYF	TGTGCCAGCAGAGATGCCGGGGATACGCAGTATTTT
TRBV2	.	.	TRBJ1-2	CASSEWGSDNYGYTF	TGTGCCAGCAGTGAATGGGGCAGTGATAACTATGGCTACACCTTC
TRBV7-3	TRBD1	.	TRBJ1-2	CASSLKWCDPRRDRSYGYTF	TGTGCCAGCAGCTTAAAATGGTGCGACCCTCGGCGGGACAGGAGCTATGGCTACACCTTC
TRBV7-2	TRBD2	.	TRBJ2-1	CASSSISGGAYNEQFF	TGTGCCAGCAGCTCAATTAGCGGGGGGGCCTACAATGAGCAGTTCTTC
TRBV5-4	TRBD1	.	TRBJ2-5	CASSWGQGTPQETQYF	TGTGCCAGCAGCTGGGGACAGGGGACGCCTCAAGAGACCCAGTACTTC
TRBV7-9	TRBD2	medium-sized	TRBJ2-1	CASSPTSGIYNEQFF	TGTGCCAGCAGCCCGACTAGCGGGATTTACAATGAGCAGTTCTTC
TRBV11-3	TRBD1	.	TRBJ2-7	CASSLRDSASYEQYF	TGTGCCAGCAGCCTACGGGACAGCGCGTCCTACGAGCAGTACTTC
TRBV2	TRBD1	once	TRBJ2-7	CASRIPGQGLYEQYF	TGTGCCAGCAGAATTCCGGGACAGGGGCTATACGAGCAGTACTTC